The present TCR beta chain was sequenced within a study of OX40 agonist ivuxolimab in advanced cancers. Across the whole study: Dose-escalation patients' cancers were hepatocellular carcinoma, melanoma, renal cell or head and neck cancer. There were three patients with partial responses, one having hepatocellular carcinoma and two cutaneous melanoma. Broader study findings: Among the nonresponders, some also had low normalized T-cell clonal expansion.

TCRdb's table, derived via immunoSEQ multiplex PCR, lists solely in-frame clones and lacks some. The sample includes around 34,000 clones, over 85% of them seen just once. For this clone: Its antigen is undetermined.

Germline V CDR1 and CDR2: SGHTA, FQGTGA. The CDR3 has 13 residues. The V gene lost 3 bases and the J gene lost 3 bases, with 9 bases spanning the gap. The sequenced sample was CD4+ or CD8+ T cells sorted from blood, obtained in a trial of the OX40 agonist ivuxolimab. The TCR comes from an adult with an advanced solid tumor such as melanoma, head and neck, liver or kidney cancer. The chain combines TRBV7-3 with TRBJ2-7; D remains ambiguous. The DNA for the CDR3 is TGTGCCAGCAGCTTCGGGTCCCTCTACGAGCAGTACTTC. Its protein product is CASSFGSLYEQYF.